This T cell receptor beta chain stems from a study of blood T cell repertoires in COVID-19 (TCRdb year 2020). In the study overall: Samples from collaborators originated in the United States, Italy and Spain and spanned both the acute and convalescent phases of COVID-19. The repertoires were released in a freely available public database meant as a resource for research on the immune response to SARS-CoV-2. The material from the prospective study consisted of cDNA or gDNA derived from T cells, B-cell-depleted T cells, or PBMCs. Subjects who had been exposed to COVID-19, were actively infected with it, or had recovered from it provided the deeply sampled blood TCRbeta repertoires that made up the dataset. Where HLA class I and class II types were available, the types were taken from metadata supplied by the sample provider, not from assay-based typing. A de-identified subject ID, COVID-19 status, age in years and sex were almost always included in the sample metadata. The samples were drawn from the first 160 participants of the ongoing ImmuneRACE study and from some 1,300 subjects provided by 6 global collaborators.

Deletion took 3 bases off V and 0 bases off J, with a span of 9 bases between the germline ends. As encoded in the germline V gene, CDR1 is SGHRS while CDR2 is YFSETQ. Taken from cysteine to phenylalanine, the CDR3 has 14 residues. Only the CDR3 region is kept as DNA, spanning 42 bases read in frame from base 1. Points the paper makes about the study in general: Clinical and demographic metadata were provided uncurated, with the amount varying by source and participant.

TCRbeta CDR3 regions were amplified from genomic DNA by means of the immunoSEQ Assay, a bias-controlled multiplex PCR. Per the original workflow: Nucleated cell counts per sample were estimated from amplification of reference gene primers within the assay. To quantify the absolute abundance of each unique TCRbeta CDR3 rearrangement, sequence reads were collapsed and filtered. For each sample, productive Simpson clonality was calculated as the square root of Simpson's diversity index over productive rearrangements. The immuneACCESS repertoire file appears here via TCRdb, limited to in-frame rearrangements. These files lack a portion of the clones; in checked studies, under half of the deficit traces to unresolved V genes, and the cause of the others is not known. That table is the source of V, J and clone size, and D and trimming were worked out from the DNA. The sample table records around 270,000 clones; 80% to 85% of these occur just once. The leading ten clones occupy roughly 1.4% of the sample.

To note about this clone: Its antigen has not been determined. No quality values exist for individual bases; no much larger clone is one base distant.

A second Seattle source provided samples from volunteer blood donors who had recovered from COVID-19. Each collaborating institution followed its own protocols to collect whole blood in K2EDTA tubes. For TCRbeta analysis, collaborators shipped samples in one of three forms: frozen whole blood, isolated PBMCs, or DNA extracted from either of those sample types. Specimen: peripheral blood. The rearranged chain carries TRBV5-1 and TRBJ1-1; no confident D gene assignment can be made. This sequence originates from a middle-aged woman who had recovered from COVID-19. DNA sequence: TGCGCCAGCAGCTATCACAGCTTGAACACTGAAGCTTTCTTT. It is translated as CASSYHSLNTEAFF.